The table lists the clone carrying this T cell receptor (beta chain) with a count of one. Assay: immunoSEQ multiplex PCR; the TCRdb copy retains only in-frame clones and omits some. The profile covers 75,000 to 85,000 clones, with around 83% appearing a single time and around 9.9% taken by the ten largest. The entry originates in a study of blood T cell repertoires in COVID-19. The length of the CDR3 is 14 residues. Trimming cost V 7 bases and J 4 bases, with 14 bases left between them. Germline-derived CDR1 and CDR2 are SNHLY and FYNNEI. Material: peripheral blood. This TCR was sampled from a man in his sixties with COVID-19, enrolled during active disease. The chain uses TRBV2 and TRBJ1-5, with no clear D. This chain's CDR3 is CASTGMAGNQPQHF. The CDR3 DNA reads as TGTGCCAGCACTGGAATGGCGGGGAATCAGCCCCAGCATTTT.